The 22 T cell receptor beta chains given below trace back to one sample, sequenced in a study of T cells after posttransplantation cyclophosphamide. Produced via immunoSEQ multiplex PCR; TCRdb's table is partial and in-frame only. The sample yields approximately 25,000 clones, without any singletons. Specimen: PBMCs. The receptors shown here come from a woman aged 45-65 years in good health, CMV-negative, and a related stem cell transplant donor.

This clone has ten or more counts. The chain has TRBV15 and TRBJ1-5; 10 positions match TRBD1. Germline lookup yields CDR1 LNHNV and CDR2 YYDKDF (reference sequence). The CDR3 runs to 17 residues. Trimming cost V 4 bases and J 0 bases; bases outside gene matches: 6. CDR3: CATSTVRDRGSNQPQHF. In DNA form, the CDR3 reads TGTGCCACCAGCACCGTCCGGGACAGGGGTAGCAATCAGCCCCAGCATTTT.

This clone was picked up many times. The chain uses TRBV7-8 and TRBJ2-7, with 11 bases that match TRBD2. The germline gives CDR1 SGHVS, CDR2 FQNEAQ. The CDR3 contains 16 residues. V gave up 5 bases and J gave up 4 bases; unmatched junction bases: 10. Written as DNA, the CDR3 is TGTGCCAGCAGCCATTTCGCCGGGACTAGCGGTTACGAGCAGTACTTC. This codes for CASSHFAGTSGYEQYF.

This clone was found many times. The gene calls are TRBV7-3 and TRBJ1-2; no firm D call. Germline CDR1 reads SGHTA; CDR2 reads FQGTGA. This CDR3 comprises 13 residues. V lost 2 bases and J lost 6, with 10 bases in between. The CDR3 spells CASSLEGIDGYTF. CDR3 DNA: TGTGCCAGCAGCTTAGAGGGCATTGATGGCTACACCTTC.

This clone was detected ten times or more. The genes are TRBV6-5 and TRBJ1-1; D is unclear. The CDR3 totals 15 residues. Per the germline V gene, CDR1 is MNHEY and CDR2 is SVGAGI. The V end was cut by 2 bases, the J end by 1 base, with 11 bases between. The chain's CDR3 is CASSYPGVGNTEAFF. The CDR3 nucleotides are TGTGCCAGCAGTTACCCCGGGGTAGGGAACACTGAAGCTTTCTTT.

There are many counts of this clone. The chain joins TRBV18 to TRBJ2-2; 13 positions agree with TRBD2. The CDR3 contains 17 residues. In germline, CDR1 is KGHSH, CDR2 LQKENI. The J segment lost 5 bases and the V segment lost 3 bases, leaving 6 bases of the junction unmatched. CDR3 sequence reads: CASSPWTSGRVTGELFF. Here the CDR3 DNA reads TGTGCCAGCTCACCGTGGACTAGCGGGAGAGTGACCGGGGAGCTGTTTTTT. Full variable domain (outside the CDR3, taken from reference TRBV18 and TRBJ2-2): NAGVMQNPRHLVRRRGQEARLRCSPMKGHSHVYWYRQLPEEGLKFMVYLQKENIIDESGMPKERFSAEFPKEGPSILRIQQVVRGDSAAYFCASSPWTSGRVTGELFFGEGSRLTVL.

The rearrangement links TRBV28 to TRBJ2-3; 7 nucleotides line up with TRBD2. Germline V gene lookup returns CDR1 MDHEN and CDR2 SYDVKM. The CDR3 extends over 15 amino acids. Trimming removed 6 bases from V and 3 bases from J; junction bases left unmatched: 9. The CDR3 loop reads CASRSLAWGTDTQYF. CDR3 nucleotide sequence: TGTGCCAGCAGGTCACTAGCGTGGGGTACAGATACGCAGTATTTT. Full variable domain (outside the CDR3, taken from reference TRBV28 and TRBJ2-3): DVKVTQSSRYLVKRTGEKVFLECVQDMDHENMFWYRQDPGLGLRLIYFSYDVKMKEKGDIPEGYSVSREKKERFSLILESASTNQTSMYLCASRSLAWGTDTQYFGPGTRLTVL.

The table lists this clone with many counts. J is TRBJ1-1 and V is TRBV10-2; D gene uncertain. This CDR3 is built from 15 residues. With 6 bases removed from V and 5 bases from J, the gap between germline ends came to 19 bases. The germline V gene has CDR1 WSHSY and CDR2 SAAADI. In DNA form, the CDR3 reads TGCGCCAGCAGCCGCCCCTTTGGACCGGGAACTGAAGCTTTCTTT. Translated: CASSRPFGPGTEAFF.

This clone was seen many times. The chain employs TRBV18 and TRBJ2-3; 8 bases map to TRBD2. The CDR3 is 17 amino acids. V dropped 3 bases and J dropped 2; count of bases not matched to a gene: 10. Germline loops: CDR1 KGHSH, CDR2 LQKENI. The CDR3, as DNA: TGTGCCAGCTCACCGGCCCCCGCTAGCGGGCTCACAGATACGCAGTATTTT. Protein sequence: CASSPAPASGLTDTQYF.

This clone was recorded many times. This rearrangement joins TRBV19 to TRBJ2-6, with D possibly matching TRBD2 (6 bases). From germline, CDR1 is LNHDA and CDR2 SQIVND (reference sequence). Trimming pared 8 bases from V and 0 bases from J, leaving 20 bases between. CDR3 size: 18 residues. CDR3 in DNA: TGTGCCAGTGACCCAACCCGGGGGACGACCTCTGGGGCCAACGTCCTGACTTTC. Protein sequence: CASDPTRGTTSGANVLTF.

The sample holds many counts of this clone. V is TRBV7-6 and J is TRBJ2-7; a possible D gene is TRBD2 (6 bases). Germline CDR1 reads SGHVS; CDR2 reads FNYEAQ. The CDR3 is 11 residues long. V was clipped by 4 bases and J by 6 bases, with 7 bases between them. DNA of the CDR3: TGTGCCAGCAGCTCCGGGGGCGAGCAGTACTTC. Amino acid sequence: CASSSGGEQYF. The full variable domain, with the rest looked up from reference TRBV7-6 and TRBJ2-7, is GAGVSQSPRYKVTKRGQDVALRCDPISGHVSLYWYRQALGQGPEFLTYFNYEAQQDKSGLPNDRFSAERPEGSISTLTIQRTEQRDSAMYRCASSSGGEQYFGPGTRLTVT.

This clone was seen many times. The gene calls are TRBV9 and TRBJ2-1, with TRBD2 matching 10 bases. In germline, CDR1 is SGDLS, CDR2 YYNGEE. The CDR3 extends over 16 amino acids. V lost 3 bases to trimming and J lost 4 bases; unmatched junction nucleotides: 7. CDR3 DNA sequence: TGTGCCAGCAGCGCCTTTAGCGGGGGGCTTTACAATGAGCAGTTCTTC. This gives the protein CASSAFSGGLYNEQFF. The full variable domain, rest sourced from reference TRBV9 and TRBJ2-1, is DSGVTQTPKHLITATGQRVTLRCSPRSGDLSVYWYQQSLDQGLQFLIQYYNGEERAKGNILERFSAQQFPDLHSELNLSSLELGDSALYFCASSAFSGGLYNEQFFGPGTRLTVL.

This clone was detected many times. The chain employs TRBV11-3 and TRBJ1-2; 8 bases align to TRBD1. Germline CDR1 SGHNT, CDR2 YENEEA. Germline trimming cut 7 bases from V and 4 bases from J; bases unmatched to any gene: 8. The CDR3 has 14 residues. In DNA, the CDR3 is TGTGCCAGCAACGCGGACAGGGCTACCTATGGCTACACCTTC. Amino acids: CASNADRATYGYTF.

Many counts were recorded for this clone. This rearrangement joins TRBV5-5 to TRBJ1-5; 12 bases map to TRBD1. This CDR3 comprises 17 residues. V lost 1 base to trimming and J lost 6 bases; unmatched junction nucleotides: 8. The germline V gene encodes CDR1 SGHKS and CDR2 YYEKEE (reference sequence). CDR3 loop: CASSLSAGQGAFQPQHF. The CDR3 DNA reads as TGTGCCAGCAGCTTGTCTGCGGGACAGGGGGCTTTTCAGCCCCAGCATTTT.

This clone was detected many times. CDR3 amino acids: CASSLNRVPKSPLHF. Written as DNA, the CDR3 is TGTGCCAGCAGCTTAAATCGGGTTCCTAAGTCACCCCTCCACTTT. J is TRBJ1-6 and V is TRBV7-2, with no clear D. V lost 2 bases and J 10 bases, leaving 15 bases between the germline ends. In germline, CDR1 is SGHTA, CDR2 FQGNSA. The CDR3 totals 15 residues.

This clone was recorded many times. The chain carries TRBV9 and TRBJ2-5; 10 positions agree with TRBD1. The V segment lost 0 bases and the J segment 2 bases; nucleotides outside the gene matches: 7. Germline V gene data show CDR1 as SGDLS and CDR2 as YYNGEE. The CDR3 has 17 residues. In DNA form, the CDR3 reads TGTGCCAGCAGCGTAGAAGTGGGACAGGGGTTACAAGAGACCCAGTACTTC. Encoded protein: CASSVEVGQGLQETQYF.

This clone came up many times. V gene TRBV6-1 combines with J gene TRBJ1-2; 9 bases are a match to TRBD1. CDR1 and CDR2 from the germline V gene are MNHNS and SASEGT. J lost 4 bases, V lost 7 bases, and 7 bases had no gene match. This CDR3 has 14 amino acids. The CDR3 sequence is CASTDRGSGYGYTF. Written as DNA, the CDR3 is TGTGCCAGCACCGACAGGGGGTCTGGCTATGGCTACACCTTC.

This clone has a count of ten or more. This chain uses TRBV7-9 with TRBJ2-5; 15 bases are a match to TRBD2. CDR3 size: 18 residues. Germline V gene data show CDR1 as SEHNR and CDR2 as FQNEAQ (reference sequence). Germline trimming cut 3 bases from V and 4 bases from J; bases unmatched to any gene: 9. CDR3 DNA: TGTGCCAGCAGCTTGAGCTGGACTAGCGGGAGGGCAGGAGAGACCCAGTACTTC. Encoded protein: CASSLSWTSGRAGETQYF. Supplemented by reference TRBV7-9 and TRBJ2-5, the full variable domain reads DTGVSQNPRHKITKRGQNVTFRCDPISEHNRLYWYRQTLGQGPEFLTYFQNEAQLEKSRLLSDRFSAERPKGSFSTLEIQRTEQGDSAMYLCASSLSWTSGRAGETQYFGPGTRLLVL.

This clone was counted ten times or more. The V gene is TRBV20-1, the J gene TRBJ2-7, with D hard to call. V was trimmed by 3 bases and J by 1 base, leaving 4 bases between them. The CDR3 contains 11 residues. The germline V gene encodes CDR1 DFQATT and CDR2 SNEGSKA (reference sequence). In DNA, the CDR3 is TGCAGTGCTAGGGAGTCCTACGAGCAGTACTTC. It encodes CSARESYEQYF.

At least ten counts were recorded for this clone. V and J are TRBV2 and TRBJ1-2; a weak D match, TRBD1 (6 bases). Germline CDR1 and CDR2: SNHLY and FYNNEI. This CDR3 contains 15 residues. V was trimmed by 4 bases and J by 8 bases, leaving 20 bases between them. The CDR3 sequence is CASSVWDQGYTGYTF. The CDR3 region has the DNA TGTGCCAGCAGTGTTTGGGACCAGGGGTACACAGGCTACACCTTC.

In its sample, this clone was seen many times. The chain employs TRBV9 and TRBJ1-3; the D is unclear. The germline gives CDR1 SGDLS, CDR2 YYNGEE. V shed 0 bases and J shed 3 bases, with 7 bases lying between them. This CDR3 region has 14 residues. The CDR3 sequence: CASSVVGLGNTIYF. Here the CDR3 DNA reads TGTGCCAGCAGCGTAGTTGGCCTTGGAAACACCATATATTTT.

This clone was detected ten times or more. V is TRBV28 and J is TRBJ1-6, with 10 bases lining up with TRBD1. Germline V lookup: CDR1 MDHEN, CDR2 SYDVKM. The CDR3 loop spans 18 amino acids. Unmatched junction bases numbered 10, after V lost 6 bases and J lost 2 bases. CDR3 residues: CASSYIGDRGPYNSPLHF. The CDR3 DNA sequence: TGTGCCAGCAGCTACATTGGGGACAGGGGACCCTATAATTCACCCCTCCACTTT. The entire variable domain, with the rest obtained from reference TRBV28 and TRBJ1-6, is as follows: DVKVTQSSRYLVKRTGEKVFLECVQDMDHENMFWYRQDPGLGLRLIYFSYDVKMKEKGDIPEGYSVSREKKERFSLILESASTNQTSMYLCASSYIGDRGPYNSPLHFGNGTRLTVT.

This clone was recorded at least ten times. The genes are TRBV18 and TRBJ1-1, with 8 bases lining up with TRBD1. The trim removed 3 bases at V and 4 bases at J, leaving 10 bases unmatched. The CDR3 contains 16 residues. The V gene's germline CDR1 is KGHSH and CDR2 LQKENI. DNA of the CDR3: TGTGCCAGCTCACCCGGAGGACAGGGCGTATTCACTGAAGCTTTCTTT. Its translation: CASSPGGQGVFTEAFF.